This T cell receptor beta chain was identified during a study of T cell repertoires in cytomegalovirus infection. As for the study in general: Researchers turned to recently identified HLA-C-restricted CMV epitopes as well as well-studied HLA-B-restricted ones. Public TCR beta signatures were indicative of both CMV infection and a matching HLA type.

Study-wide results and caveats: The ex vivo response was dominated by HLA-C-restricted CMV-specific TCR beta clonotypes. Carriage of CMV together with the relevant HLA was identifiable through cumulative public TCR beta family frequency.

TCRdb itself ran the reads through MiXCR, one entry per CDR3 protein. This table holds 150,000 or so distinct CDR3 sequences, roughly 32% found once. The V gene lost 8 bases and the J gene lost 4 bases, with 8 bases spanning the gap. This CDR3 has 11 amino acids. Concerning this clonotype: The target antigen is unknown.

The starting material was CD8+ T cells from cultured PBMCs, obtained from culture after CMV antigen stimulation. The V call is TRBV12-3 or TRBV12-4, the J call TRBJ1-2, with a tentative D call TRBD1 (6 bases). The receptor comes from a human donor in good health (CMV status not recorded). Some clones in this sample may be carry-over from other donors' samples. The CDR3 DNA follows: TGTGCCAGCCAGGGGCCCTATGGCTACACCTTC. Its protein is CASQGPYGYTF.